Listed here is a single TCR beta chain. The antigen remains unidentified. Amplification used 60 Vbeta primers and 13 Jbeta primers. Some clones are missing from TCRdb's copy, which holds only in-frame ones; the method was immunoSEQ multiplex PCR. The table for this sample gives roughly 34,000 clones. This CDR3 contains 13 residues. Germline CDR1 reads SQVTM; CDR2 reads ANQGSEA. Trimming at V came to 4 bases and at J to 3 bases, leaving 4 bases not matched to a gene. The data were obtained in a study of cytomegalovirus exposure and HLA in healthy donors. Study-level information: In an earlier analysis, 90 million to 120 million unique TCR beta sequences were found from 200 million or so T cells. Among 350 to 500 genotyped donors, around 82% fell in the Caucasian-associated ancestry cluster.

Study-level results: In a later analysis, common viral pathogens appeared linked to several of the most significant clusters. Researchers reported from a later analysis that most CMV-associated TCR beta chains appeared HLA-restricted.

The TCR sequence derives from a woman in her forties in good health and CMV-seropositive. The V gene is TRBV29-1, the J gene TRBJ1-2, with 8 bases lining up with TRBD1. The sequencing input was PBMCs. The CDR3 here is CSVAGQGHYGYTF. The CDR3 DNA follows: TGCAGCGTTGCCGGACAGGGCCACTATGGCTACACCTTC.